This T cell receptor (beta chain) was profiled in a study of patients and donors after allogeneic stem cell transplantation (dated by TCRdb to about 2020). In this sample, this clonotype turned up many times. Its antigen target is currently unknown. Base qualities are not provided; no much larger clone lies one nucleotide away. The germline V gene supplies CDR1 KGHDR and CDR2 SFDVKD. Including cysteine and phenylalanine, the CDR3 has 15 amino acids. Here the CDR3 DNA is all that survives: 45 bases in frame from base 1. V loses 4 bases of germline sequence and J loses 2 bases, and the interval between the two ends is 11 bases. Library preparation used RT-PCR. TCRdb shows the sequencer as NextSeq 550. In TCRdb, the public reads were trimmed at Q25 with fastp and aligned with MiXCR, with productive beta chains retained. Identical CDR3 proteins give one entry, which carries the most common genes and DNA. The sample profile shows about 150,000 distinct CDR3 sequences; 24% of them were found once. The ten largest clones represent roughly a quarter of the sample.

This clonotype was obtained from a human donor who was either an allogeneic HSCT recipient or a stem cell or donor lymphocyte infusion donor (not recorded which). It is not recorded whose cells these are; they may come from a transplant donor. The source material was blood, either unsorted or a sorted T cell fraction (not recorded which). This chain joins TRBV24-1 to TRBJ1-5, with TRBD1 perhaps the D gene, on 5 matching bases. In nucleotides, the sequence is TGTGCCACCAGTGACTCGGGGGGTGGCAATCAGCCCCAGCATTTT. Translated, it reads CATSDSGGGNQPQHF.